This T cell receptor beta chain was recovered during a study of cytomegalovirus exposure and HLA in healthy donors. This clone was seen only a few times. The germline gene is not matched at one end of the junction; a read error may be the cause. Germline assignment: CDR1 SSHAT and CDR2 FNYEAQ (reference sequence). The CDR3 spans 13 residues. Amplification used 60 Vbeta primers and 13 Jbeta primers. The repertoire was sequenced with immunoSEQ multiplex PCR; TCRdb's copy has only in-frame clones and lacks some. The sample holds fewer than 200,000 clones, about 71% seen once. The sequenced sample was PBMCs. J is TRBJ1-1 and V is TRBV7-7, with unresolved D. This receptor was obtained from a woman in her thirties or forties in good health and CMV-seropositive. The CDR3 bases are TGTGCTAGCAGTTCACAGCTGAACACTGAAGCTTTCTTT. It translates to CASSSQLNTEAFF. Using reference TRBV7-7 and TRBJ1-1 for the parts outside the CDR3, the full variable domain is GAGVSQSPRYKVTKRGQDVTLRCDPISSHATLYWYQQALGQGPEFLTYFNYEAQPDKSGLPSDRFSAERPEGSISTLTIQRTEQRDSAMYRCASSSQLNTEAFFGQGTRLTVV.